This TCR beta chain emerged from a study of low-dose radiotherapy and immunotherapy resistance in tumors. The overall study: A dose of 0.5 Gy per fraction was delivered to Cohort 1 every 2 weeks, for a total of 6.5 Gy. Every day for four cycles from cycle 1 day 1, patients took 300 mg of oral aspirin. The treatment that patients received was intravenous nivolumab 240 mg every two weeks plus ipilimumab 1 mg/kg every six weeks.

The CDR3 extends over 16 amino acids. J was trimmed by 2 bases and V by 6 bases; bases with no gene match: 12. Germline CDR1 and CDR2: SNHLY and FYNNEI. TRAV- and TRBV-specific primers were used for first-strand cDNA, which covered alpha and beta chains. TCR amplification involved around 22 PCR cycles with a constant-region primer and V-primer adapter. TCRdb independently ran MiXCR on the reads; one entry per CDR3 protein. The sample holds tens of thousands of distinct CDR3 sequences, around 30% seen once. Stated time point: before trial treatment. The presence of advanced solid tumors lacking tumor-infiltrating lymphocytes characterized eligible patients.

Sequencing used PBMCs, obtained before treatment. The chain links TRBV2 to TRBJ2-5; 7 bases agree with TRBD1. The receptor's source is a female donor with ovarian cancer. The chain's CDR3 is CASSPTRTGIQETQYF. In DNA, the CDR3 is TGTGCCAGCAGCCCCACCCGGACAGGTATACAAGAGACCCAGTACTTC.